A selection of T cell receptor beta chains follows, all from one sample in a study of T cell repertoires in cytomegalovirus infection. Using its own MiXCR run on the reads, TCRdb lists one record per CDR3 protein. The sample consists of approximately 170,000 distinct CDR3 sequences, roughly 17% of them appearing once. The specimen sequenced was CD8+ T cells from PBMCs. All receptors derive from a human donor in good health (CMV status not recorded). Some clones in this sample may be carry-over from other donors' samples. The CDR3 runs from the conserved cysteine through the conserved F or W. Each record gives: CDR3 length, J gene, V gene, clone size, CDR3 protein. A clone size is listed for some rows: how often the clone was seen (once, few, many), or a class if it is expanded.

>16|TRBJ2-7|TRBV7-2|once
CASTTGAGSGAYEQYF
>17|TRBJ2-1|TRBV20-1|few
CSAKAYRAGVVGNEQFF
>15|TRBJ1-1|TRBV7-2|.
CASSSQQGANAEAFF
>13|TRBJ2-5|TRBV6-8|few
CASSWVVGETQYF
>13|TRBJ2-7|TRBV29-1|few
CSVEAGESYEQYF
>16|TRBJ2-2|TRBV6-2/TRBV6-3|.
CASSYLGGSPAGELFF
>18|TRBJ2-3|TRBV6-6|few
CASSYSSGFTSTTDTQYF
>16|TRBJ2-5|TRBV12-5|.
CASGPSGSVGVETQYF
>12|TRBJ2-1|TRBV12-3/TRBV12-4|.
CASSLLFDEQFF
>13|TRBJ1-1|TRBV20-1|few
CSADREGSSKAFF
>16|TRBJ2-1|TRBV28|.
CASRSRAEGNTNEQFF
>14|TRBJ2-7|TRBV28|.
CASSLTLGPSEQYF
>14|TRBJ2-7|TRBV6-2/TRBV6-3|few
CASSYSRTTYEQYF
>17|TRBJ2-1|TRBV9|.
CASSVETGRAPYNEQFF
>14|TRBJ2-5|TRBV29-1|few
CSVEGLAGQETQYF
>15|TRBJ1-1|TRBV4-1|few
CASSHLQGHDTEAFF
>16|TRBJ1-1|TRBV6-5|many
CASSYTFYDRGTEAFF
>15|TRBJ1-1|TRBV7-9|medium-sized
CASSLSGGKNTEAFF
>15|TRBJ2-2|TRBV28|.
CASRAWASNTGELFF
>15|TRBJ1-1|TRBV9|few
CASSVGDSLNTEAFF
>16|TRBJ2-1|TRBV6-5|.
CASRSTAAPTYNEQFF
>19|TRBJ1-6|TRBV7-6|few
CASSLDPGELLRDNSPLHF
>16|TRBJ1-2|TRBV9|few
CASSGSTGSRNYGYTF
>14|TRBJ2-5|TRBV7-9|.
CASRNVQGGGDQYF
>15|TRBJ2-7|TRBV27|few
CASGIPTGGQNEQYF
>14|TRBJ2-2|TRBV7-9|many
CASSVGTPTGELFF
>16|TRBJ2-2|TRBV11-2|.
CASSPWGDGNTGELFF
>12|TRBJ2-7|TRBV7-9|.
CASSITGIEQYF
>13|TRBJ2-5|TRBV7-9|few
CASSSTGYRTQYF
>15|TRBJ2-1|TRBV7-9|.
CASSLEFDSREFNFF
>15|TRBJ2-1|TRBV28|.
CASSLFLAGADEQFF
>16|TRBJ2-2|TRBV7-8|.
CASSYAPGPNTGELFF
>16|TRBJ1-2|TRBV7-6|.
CASSLELRGTDYGYTF
>12|TRBJ1-5|TRBV7-2|.
CASSLVSQPQHF
>15|TRBJ1-4|TRBV28|few
CASSFDRGNDEKLFF
>17|TRBJ1-3|TRBV7-2|.
CASSSGGTPISGNTIYF
>15|TRBJ2-5|TRBV28|.
CASSLSATSTETQYF
>13|TRBJ2-7|TRBV7-7|.
CASSHGTGGWQYF
>19|TRBJ1-3|TRBV7-8|.
CASRPREVSLSLSGNTTYF
>17|TRBJ2-5|TRBV12-3/TRBV12-4|.
CASSPPRGGRRKETQYF
>14|TRBJ2-3|TRBV24-1|few
CATSGAGGPDTQYF
>16|TRBJ2-1|TRBV7-2|few
CASTRGSGGRYNEQFF